The 21 T cell receptor beta chains listed next were all sequenced from one sample in a study of Graves' ophthalmopathy and Graves' hyperthyroidism (dated by TCRdb to the late 2010s). These reads were obtained on an Illumina HiSeq 2000. For repertoire sequencing, TCR beta CDR3 regions were amplified from RNA transcripts. A first-round RT-PCR used HTBI primers with the Qiagen OneStep RT-PCR kit, followed by a second-round multiplex PCR, size selection and purification. TCRdb trimmed public reads at Q25 via fastp, called clones via MiXCR and kept in-frame beta chains. When rows share a CDR3 protein, they turn into one entry using the most common DNA and genes. The sample contains about 700,000 distinct CDR3 sequences, roughly 40% of them found a single time. The ten largest clones add up to 44% of the sample. The sample was peripheral blood. These receptors were taken from an adult man with Graves' ophthalmopathy.

V and J are TRBV4-2 and TRBJ1-1; D gene uncertain. The CDR3 spans 15 residues. Trimming stripped 0 bases from V and 1 base from J, with 9 bases between. Germline V CDR1 and CDR2: LGHNA, YNFKEQ. Here the CDR3 DNA reads TGTGCCAGCAGCCAAGATACCCCGGGGAACACTGAAGCTTTCTTT. Residues: CASSQDTPGNTEAFF.

The chain employs TRBV29-1 and TRBJ2-3; 7 bases are a match to TRBD2. CDR3 size: 16 residues. Germline V CDR1 and CDR2: SQVTM, ANQGSEA. Trimming at V came to 0 bases and at J to 4 bases, leaving 10 bases not matched to a gene. CDR3 sequence (DNA): TGCAGCGTTGAAGATAGGCTTTTTCGGGAGGCAGATACGCAGTATTTT. It is translated as CSVEDRLFREADTQYF.

The chain joins TRBV5-1 to TRBJ2-7; 11 bases line up with TRBD2. The CDR3 is made up of 17 amino acids. The V segment lost 1 base and the J segment 0 bases; nucleotides outside the gene matches: 6. CDR1 is SGHRS, CDR2 YFSETQ, per germline. As DNA, the CDR3 is TGCGCCAGCAGCTTGAGAACCGGGACTAGCGGCTCCTACGAGCAGTACTTC. It yields the protein CASSLRTGTSGSYEQYF.

This clonotype was seen a few times. A read error may account for a junction end that differs from germline. The chain is built from TRBV10-3 and TRBJ2-6, with 7 bases fitting TRBD1. The germline V gene encodes CDR1 ENHRY and CDR2 SYGVKD. The CDR3 is made up of 19 amino acids. The DNA of the CDR3 is TGTGCCAGCAGTTACGTCCGACAGGGTTCGGTGTCTGGGGCCAACGTCCTGACTTTC. Protein sequence: CASSYVRQGSVSGANVLTF.

This sequence joins TRBV7-9 and TRBJ2-7, with D unclear. Between the trimmed V and J ends, which lost 5 bases and 6 bases, there was a span of 11 bases. CDR3 size: 12 residues. The germline gives CDR1 SEHNR, CDR2 FQNEAQ (reference sequence). The CDR3 DNA reads as TGTGCCAGCAGCGCTAAGACCCGCGAGCAGTACTTC. It specifies CASSAKTREQYF.

This clonotype was seen a handful of times. The chain combines TRBV7-9 with TRBJ1-1; possibly TRBD1 for D (6 bases). Trimming stripped 5 bases from V and 1 base from J, with 14 bases between. The germline V gene encodes CDR1 SEHNR and CDR2 FQNEAQ (reference sequence). CDR3 length equals 15 residues. CDR3 in amino acids: CASSGVRGPNTEAFF. CDR3 nucleotides: TGTGCCAGCAGCGGGGTTCGGGGGCCGAACACTGAAGCTTTCTTT.

This chain links TRBV11-1 with TRBJ2-6; 9 nucleotides line up with TRBD1. Trimming cost V 5 bases and J 4 bases; bases outside gene matches: 6. The germline CDR1 and CDR2 sequences are SGHAT and FQDESV (reference sequence). The length of the CDR3 is 16 residues. The CDR3 reads CASSRTGVLGANVLTF. Written as DNA, the CDR3 is TGTGCCAGCAGCCGGACAGGGGTTCTGGGGGCCAACGTCCTGACTTTC.

A note on this clonotype: A much larger clone differs by one base, so this may be a read error. This chain connects TRBV2 to TRBJ1-1; D uncertain. Germline V lookup: CDR1 SNHLY, CDR2 FYNNEI. The V end lost 1 base, the J end lost 4 bases, and 10 bases lay between the germline ends. The CDR3 has 14 amino acids. The CDR3 sequence: CASSEDGLGTEAFF. In nucleotides, the CDR3 is TGTGCCAGCAGTGAAGATGGGCTTGGCACTGAAGCTTTCTTT.

The sample holds a few counts of this clonotype. The V gene is TRBV6-6, the J gene TRBJ2-5, with D unclear. Germline lookup yields CDR1 MNHNY and CDR2 SVGAGI (reference sequence). Trimming removed 0 bases at V and 1 base at J, with 9 bases between. The CDR3 extends over 15 amino acids. Here the CDR3 DNA reads TGTGCCAGCAGTTACTCGGTCGGAGTCCAAGAGACCCAGTACTTC. This codes for CASSYSVGVQETQYF.

This clonotype was detected once. A read error is possible here, since a much larger clone lies one base away. J is TRBJ1-1 and V is TRBV7-8; D is perhaps TRBD1 (5 bases). The CDR3 spans 15 residues. Looked up from germline, CDR1 is SGHVS and CDR2 is FQNEAQ. The CDR3 nucleotides read TGTGCCAGCGGCTTAGTCACGGGGGTGAACACTGAAGCTTTCTTT. Amino acids: CASGLVTGVNTEAFF.

The chain couples TRBV7-6 to TRBJ1-3; tentative D call: TRBD1 (5 bases). Germline V lookup: CDR1 SGHVS, CDR2 FNYEAQ. This CDR3 has 15 residues. The V end was cut by 4 bases, the J end by 4 bases, with 14 bases between. The CDR3 here is CASSSYGTAGNTIYF. CDR3 bases: TGTGCCAGCAGCTCGTACGGGACCGCCGGAAACACCATATATTTT.

V and J are TRBV9 and TRBJ2-2, with 8 bases lining up with TRBD1. Germline V gene lookup returns CDR1 SGDLS and CDR2 YYNGEE. The length of the CDR3 is 16 residues. After removal of 0 bases from V and 8 bases from J, the junction contained 9 bases not matched to a gene. DNA for the CDR3: TGTGCCAGCAGCGTAGCTACGACAGGGGTTCAGGGGGAGCTGTTTTTT. Amino acid sequence: CASSVATTGVQGELFF.

This clonotype was counted only a few times. The chain has TRBV10-3 and TRBJ2-3, with 7 positions matching TRBD2. Losses at the gene ends were 11 bases for V and 0 bases for J; bases not matched to a gene: 14. The CDR3 contains 16 residues. Germline-derived CDR1 and CDR2 are ENHRY and SYGVKD. DNA for the CDR3: TGTGCCGCCGCTGGGGGGAGCGGGGAAAGCACAGATACGCAGTATTTT. Its translation is CAAAGGSGESTDTQYF.

With regard to this clonotype: Just one base apart from a much larger clone, this may be a read error. CDR3 sequence reads: CATKDGSSYKSPLHF. The CDR3 nucleotides are TGTGCCACCAAGGACGGGAGCTCCTATAAGTCACCCCTCCACTTT. V usage is TRBV15 and J usage is TRBJ1-6, with D unclear. This CDR3 is 15 amino acids long. Per the germline V gene, CDR1 is LNHNV and CDR2 is YYDKDF (reference sequence).

The chain couples TRBV2 to TRBJ1-2; no definite D call. From germline, CDR1 is SNHLY and CDR2 FYNNEI. V was clipped by 4 bases and J by 10 bases, with 16 bases between them. There are 13 residues in the CDR3. The CDR3 DNA reads TGTGCCAGCAGTGGCGGGGATTTAGGAGTCTACACCTTC. Residues: CASSGGDLGVYTF. The variable domain in full, with the rest retrieved from reference TRBV2 and TRBJ1-2, is EPEVTQTPSHQVTQMGQEVILRCVPISNHLYFYWYRQILGQKVEFLVSFYNNEISEKSEIFDDQFSVERPDGSNFTLKIRSTKLEDSAMYFCASSGGDLGVYTFGSGTRLTVV.

J is TRBJ2-2 and V is TRBV20-1; D might be TRBD1 or TRBD2, each matching 5 bases. The V and J ends lost 6 bases and 4 bases respectively, with 12 bases between them. The germline V gene has CDR1 DFQATT and CDR2 SNEGSKA (reference sequence). The CDR3 length is 13 residues. As DNA, the CDR3 is TGCAGTGCGACCCGGGACCCCACCGGGGAGCTGTTTTTT. This translates into CSATRDPTGELFF.

The table lists this clonotype with many counts. The V and J genes are TRBV15 and TRBJ1-2; TRBD1 is a possible D gene (5 bases). Trimming took off 2 bases at V and 3 bases at J, with 13 bases between the two ends. Germline-derived CDR1 and CDR2 are LNHNV and YYDKDF (reference sequence). The CDR3 contains 15 residues. CDR3 sequence: CATSRSEDKHYGYTF. The CDR3, as DNA: TGTGCCACCAGCAGATCCGAGGACAAACACTATGGCTACACCTTC.

This clonotype was found a few times. The chain employs TRBV25-1 and TRBJ1-4; D gene unclear. Trimming left V 6 bases short and J 4 bases short, with 18 bases between. The length of the CDR3 is 16 residues. Germline V CDR1 and CDR2: MGHDK, SYGVNS. CDR3 nucleotide sequence: TGTGCCAGCAGCCCCCCGGGGTCGAGGAGTAATGAAAAACTGTTTTTT. Translation: CASSPPGSRSNEKLFF.

V usage is TRBV29-1 and J usage is TRBJ2-7; TRBD2 matches at 15 bases. The CDR3 is made up of 17 amino acids. The V gene end was trimmed by 5 bases and the J gene end by 4 bases; junction bases not matched to a gene: 12. The germline V gene has CDR1 SQVTM and CDR2 ANQGSEA. The CDR3 nucleotides are TGCAGCGTTAGATTACGGACTAGCGGGAGGGCCTCATACGAGCAGTACTTC. It specifies CSVRLRTSGRASYEQYF.

A single count supports this clonotype. Mismatch with germline at one junction end may stem from a read error. The chain carries TRBV10-3 and TRBJ2-7, with D tentatively TRBD2 (5 bases). The CDR3 covers 12 residues. From germline, CDR1 is ENHRY and CDR2 SYGVKD. CDR3 sequence: CAISVPEGEQHF. Here the CDR3 DNA reads TGTGCCATCAGTGTTCCTGAGGGAGAGCAGCACTTC.

This clonotype has just a few counts. CDR3: CATSNIRDTVNEQFF. The CDR3 DNA reads as TGTGCCACCAGCAACATCCGGGACACTGTAAATGAGCAGTTCTTC. The chain has TRBV15 and TRBJ2-1, with D possibly TRBD1 on 6 matching bases. The CDR3 runs 15 residues. V lost 4 bases to trimming and J lost 7 bases, with 17 bases between them. Germline CDR1 and CDR2: LNHNV and YYDKDF (reference sequence). Together with reference TRBV15 and TRBJ2-1, the CDR3 gives the full variable domain: DAMVIQNPRYQVTQFGKPVTLSCSQTLNHNVMYWYQQKSSQAPKLLFHYYDKDFNNEADTPDNFQSRRPNTSFCFLDIRSPGLGDTAMYLCATSNIRDTVNEQFFGPGTRLTVL.